Included here is one T cell receptor (beta chain) sequence, with context. The sample comes from a study of shared clonotypes between healthy human individuals. The authors distributed each subset's genomic DNA evenly over several immunoSEQ plates. The protocol was immunoSEQ multiplex PCR, while the TCRdb copy is restricted to in-frame clones and leaves out a portion. In the table there are over 850,000 clones, 75% to 80% of which are singletons. The sequence was obtained from a man aged 18 to 35 in good health. Some clones in this sample may be carry-over from other donors' samples. Sequencing was performed on memory CD4+ T cells from PBMCs. This sample's subset: CD45RA-negative fraction.

DNA of the CDR3: TGTGCCAGTAGTCCGGGGACAGGGAAATCTAATGAAAAACTGTTTTTT. This sequence encodes CASSPGTGKSNEKLFF. The rearrangement uses TRBV19 and TRBJ1-4; 9 bases line up with TRBD1. After removal of 5 bases from V and 3 bases from J, the junction contained 7 bases not matched to a gene. CDR3 length: 16 amino acids. The V gene's germline CDR1 is LNHDA and CDR2 SQIVND (reference sequence).